This is a list of T cell receptor beta chains from one sample in a study of Siglec-9 on CD8 T cells in melanoma. Profiled with immunoSEQ multiplex PCR; TCRdb holds only in-frame clones, not every one. The repertoire has almost 30,000 clones, 80% of them found once; the top ten carry approximately 5.4%. The sequencing sample was made of Siglec-9- CD8+ T cells sorted from blood. Receptors were obtained from a human donor in good health. Each CDR3 is given with its conserved first and last residue. D genes are given only for firm matches. The size of a clone is reported for some rows only, either as once, few or many, or as a class for expanded clones.

cdr3_aa | cdr3_nt | j_call | clone_size | d_call | v_call
CASSESILAGSYNEQFF | TGTGCCAGCAGCGAATCCATACTAGCGGGGTCCTACAATGAGCAGTTCTTC | TRBJ2-1 | once | TRBD2 | TRBV9
CAWNLVGATEAFF | TGTGCCTGGAATCTAGTGGGGGCCACTGAAGCTTTCTTT | TRBJ1-1 | few | . | TRBV30
CASSLALGGRNYGYTF | TGCGCCAGCAGCTTGGCCCTTGGGGGTAGGAACTATGGCTACACCTTC | TRBJ1-2 | . | . | TRBV5-1
CASKKGNTEAFF | TGTGCCAGCAAAAAAGGGAACACTGAAGCTTTCTTT | TRBJ1-1 | few | . | TRBV27
CASSLTLENEKLFF | TGTGCCAGCAGCTTAACTCTGGAGAATGAAAAACTGTTTTTT | TRBJ1-4 | . | . | TRBV7-9
CASSTLDFEQYF | TGTGCCAGCAGTACCTTGGACTTCGAGCAGTACTTC | TRBJ2-7 | . | . | TRBV11-2
CASSQDWGTGNTGELFF | TGCGCCAGCAGCCAAGATTGGGGGACAGGGAACACCGGGGAGCTGTTTTTT | TRBJ2-2 | . | TRBD1 | TRBV4-1
CASSSRADTQYF | TGTGCCAGCAGTTCCCGCGCAGATACGCAGTATTTT | TRBJ2-3 | . | . | TRBV27
CASRTAGGSTDTQYF | TGTGCCAGCCGCACGGCGGGGGGGTCCACAGATACGCAGTATTTT | TRBJ2-3 | . | TRBD2 | TRBV27
CASSPGFGDQPQHF | TGTGCCAGCAGTCCAGGATTTGGGGATCAGCCCCAGCATTTT | TRBJ1-5 | . | . | TRBV7-9
CASSFPGNYGYTF | TGTGCCAGCAGCTTTCCCGGCAACTATGGCTACACCTTC | TRBJ1-2 | once | . | TRBV7-9
CASSLGPGEQFF | TGTGCCAGCAGCTTAGGGCCGGGTGAGCAGTTCTTC | TRBJ2-1 | . | . | TRBV7-2
CASSIDLDLWTEAFF | TGTGCCAGTAGTATAGATCTAGACCTCTGGACTGAAGCTTTCTTT | TRBJ1-1 | few | . | TRBV19
CASSQESVSINSPLHF | TGCGCCAGCAGCCAAGAGTCGGTATCGATTAATTCACCCCTCCACTTT | TRBJ1-6 | . | . | TRBV4-1
CASSEFGANTEAFF | TGTGCCAGCAGTGAATTCGGGGCGAACACTGAAGCTTTCTTT | TRBJ1-1 | medium-sized | . | TRBV25-1
CASNELNTEAFF | TGTGCCAGCAATGAGTTAAACACTGAAGCTTTCTTT | TRBJ1-1 | . | . | TRBV11-2
CASSLAGRDHF | TGCGCCAGCAGCCTGGCGGGGCGCGACCACTTC | TRBJ2-5 | . | . | TRBV5-1
CASSARPGSSTDTQYF | TGTGCCAGCAGTGCCCGTCCGGGTTCTAGCACAGATACGCAGTATTTT | TRBJ2-3 | . | . | TRBV27
CASSPPPWEPYGYTF | TGTGCCAGCTCACCACCACCATGGGAACCCTATGGCTACACCTTC | TRBJ1-2 | once | . | TRBV18
CSVEGTEINQPQHF | TGCAGCGTTGAAGGTACGGAGATCAATCAGCCCCAGCATTTT | TRBJ1-5 | . | . | TRBV29-1